A single sample gave rise to the 28 T cell receptor beta chains below, sequenced in a study of cytomegalovirus exposure and HLA in healthy donors. The PCR was carried out with 60 Vbeta primers and 13 Jbeta primers. Clones were sequenced by immunoSEQ multiplex PCR, and TCRdb holds only the in-frame ones, with some missing. Among 85,000 to 120,000 clones listed, roughly three quarters were seen once. Sequencing was carried out using PBMCs. The receptors stem from a male donor in good health and CMV-seropositive.

This clone has only a few counts. The V gene is TRBV5-1, the J gene TRBJ2-5, with TRBD2 matching 12 bases. V was pared by 0 bases and J by 7 bases, with 13 bases of the junction left unmatched. The CDR3 is 18 residues long. The germline V gene has CDR1 SGHRS and CDR2 YFSETQ. CDR3 DNA sequence: TGCGCCAGCAGCTTGGAGGGGGTGACTAGCGGGAGAATGGGGACCCAGTACTTC. Its protein product is CASSLEGVTSGRMGTQYF. Full variable domain (rest looked up from reference TRBV5-1 and TRBJ2-5): KAGVTQTPRYLIKTRGQQVTLSCSPISGHRSVSWYQQTPGQGLQFLFEYFSETQRNKGNFPGRFSGRQFSNSRSEMNVSTLELGDSALYLCASSLEGVTSGRMGTQYFGPGTRLLVL.

The chain employs TRBV19 and TRBJ2-3; D is undetermined. The V gene's germline CDR1 is LNHDA and CDR2 SQIVND (reference sequence). This CDR3 is built from 13 residues. V lost 5 bases and J lost 5, with 11 bases in between. CDR3 DNA sequence: TGTGCCAGTAGTTATACTGGTCGAGATACGCAGTATTTT. Encoded protein: CASSYTGRDTQYF.

There are a few counts of this clone. V and J are TRBV5-4 and TRBJ2-7; 8 bases match TRBD1. Trimming took 0 bases from V and 4 from J; bases not matched to a gene: 3. This CDR3 contains 14 residues. The germline CDR1 and CDR2 sequences are SGHNT and YYREEE (reference sequence). CDR3 residues: CASSLVGQEYEQYF. The CDR3 coding sequence is TGTGCCAGCAGCTTGGTGGGACAGGAGTACGAGCAGTACTTC.

A single count supports this clone. The J gene is TRBJ2-5, the V gene TRBV9; D is unresolved. This CDR3 has 15 residues. Germline V gene data show CDR1 as SGDLS and CDR2 as YYNGEE. Trimming shortened V by 0 bases and J by 1 base, and 10 bases separated the two germline ends. CDR3 DNA: TGTGCCAGCAGCGTAGAACACCGCTCCCAAGAGACCCAGTACTTC. Translation gives CASSVEHRSQETQYF. The full variable domain, with the rest looked up from reference TRBV9 and TRBJ2-5, is DSGVTQTPKHLITATGQRVTLRCSPRSGDLSVYWYQQSLDQGLQFLIQYYNGEERAKGNILERFSAQQFPDLHSELNLSSLELGDSALYFCASSVEHRSQETQYFGPGTRLLVL.

This clone was picked up a small number of times. This chain joins TRBV11-2 and TRBJ2-1; the match to TRBD2 covers 8 bases. Looked up from germline, CDR1 is SGHAT and CDR2 is FQNNGV. The CDR3 totals 15 residues. The J segment lost 2 bases and the V segment lost 5 bases, leaving 5 bases of the junction unmatched. The CDR3 region has the DNA TGTGCCAGCAGCACACAGCGGGAGACCTACAATGAGCAGTTCTTC. Translation gives CASSTQRETYNEQFF.

CDR3 region: CASSVTLVSNEQFF. The CDR3 nucleotides are TGTGCCAGCAGCGTTACACTAGTCTCCAATGAGCAGTTCTTC. The chain joins TRBV2 to TRBJ2-1; possible D gene TRBD2, 5 bases. V gave up 6 bases and J gave up 6 bases, with 15 bases separating them. The CDR3 has 14 residues. Germline V gene sequence: CDR1 SNHLY, CDR2 FYNNEI. Combining the CDR3 with reference TRBV2 and TRBJ2-1 gives the whole variable domain EPEVTQTPSHQVTQMGQEVILRCVPISNHLYFYWYRQILGQKVEFLVSFYNNEISEKSEIFDDQFSVERPDGSNFTLKIRSTKLEDSAMYFCASSVTLVSNEQFFGPGTRLTVL.

V and J are TRBV29-1 and TRBJ2-5; the D gene is possibly TRBD1 (5 bases). The length of the CDR3 is 19 residues. The V gene's germline CDR1 is SQVTM and CDR2 ANQGSEA. With 1 base removed from V and 1 base from J, the gap between germline ends came to 25 bases. DNA for the CDR3: TGCAGCGTTGAAGCGGGTAGACAGCCCCCCTCACGCCCCCAAGAGACCCAGTACTTC. It is translated as CSVEAGRQPPSRPQETQYF.

V usage is TRBV7-2 and J usage is TRBJ1-5, with D possibly matching TRBD1 (5 bases). The germline CDR1 and CDR2 sequences are SGHTA and FQGNSA. The length of the CDR3 is 13 residues. Trimming took off 1 base at V and 7 bases at J, with 8 bases between the two ends. CDR3 sequence (DNA): TGTGCCAGCAGCTTAGATCGGGGGCAGCCCCAGCATTTT. Amino acids: CASSLDRGQPQHF.

V gene TRBV7-9 combines with J gene TRBJ1-5, with 7 bases lining up with TRBD1. The V gene end was trimmed by 5 bases and the J gene end by 6 bases; junction bases not matched to a gene: 10. This CDR3 is 15 amino acids long. Germline V gene sequence: CDR1 SEHNR, CDR2 FQNEAQ (reference sequence). CDR3 DNA: TGTGCCAGCAGCCCCCAGGGGGGAGATACTCAGCCCCAGCATTTT. Its protein is CASSPQGGDTQPQHF.

This chain's CDR3 is CSVEDRYPDTQYF. Here the CDR3 DNA reads TGCAGCGTTGAAGACAGGTACCCTGATACGCAGTATTTT. This rearrangement joins TRBV29-1 to TRBJ2-3; D remains ambiguous. V lost 0 bases, J lost 6 bases, and 10 bases lay in between. The CDR3 has 13 amino acids. Germline loops: CDR1 SQVTM, CDR2 ANQGSEA.

The V gene is TRBV2, the J gene TRBJ1-6, with 12 bases lining up with TRBD1. After removal of 6 bases from V and 10 bases from J, the junction contained 4 bases not matched to a gene. The CDR3 runs to 14 residues. Germline values: CDR1 SNHLY, CDR2 FYNNEI. This chain's CDR3 is CASRSGTGGSPLHF. CDR3 nucleotides: TGTGCCAGCAGATCGGGGACAGGGGGCTCACCCCTCCACTTT.

This clone was seen just once. The V gene is TRBV6-4, the J gene TRBJ2-1; the D gene is possibly TRBD2 (5 bases). The CDR3 has 14 residues. The V gene lost 6 bases and the J gene lost 5 bases, with 14 bases spanning the gap. CDR1 MRHNA and CDR2 SNTAGT come from the germline V gene. The CDR3 sequence is CASRPSINHNEQFF. CDR3 bases: TGTGCCAGCAGACCTAGCATTAACCACAATGAGCAGTTCTTC.

V gene TRBV19 combines with J gene TRBJ1-5, with D possibly TRBD1 on 5 matching bases. Germline CDR1 LNHDA, CDR2 SQIVND (reference sequence). The V and J ends lost 3 bases and 9 bases respectively, with 12 bases between them. CDR3 length: 13 amino acids. CDR3 sequence (DNA): TGTGCCAGTAGTATTGGGGGGGATTCGCCCCAGCATTTT. Translating gives CASSIGGDSPQHF.

The chain carries TRBV4-1 and TRBJ2-1; TRBD2 might be the D (6 bases). The V and J ends lost 3 bases and 7 bases respectively, with 19 bases between them. The CDR3 loop spans 16 amino acids. In germline, CDR1 is MGHRA, CDR2 YSYEKL. The CDR3 nucleotides read TGCGCCAGCAGCCATCCCTGGGCGGAGGGCCGTAATGAGCAGTTCTTC. Protein product: CASSHPWAEGRNEQFF.

With regard to this clone: Other DNA variants within this sample encode the same CDR3. The gene calls are TRBV21-1 and TRBJ2-1; the table assigns TRBD1, which was not confirmed against the DNA. TRBV21-1 is reported as a pseudogene. The CDR3 extends over 16 amino acids. Written as DNA, the CDR3 is TGTGCCAGCAGCAAGGCGGGACAGGAAACGGTGGCAGAGCAGTTCTTC. It is translated as CASSKAGQETVAEQFF.

The gene calls are TRBV4-2 and TRBJ1-2; TRBD1 matches at 9 bases. The CDR3 loop spans 16 amino acids. Per germline, CDR1 LGHNA and CDR2 YNFKEQ. J was trimmed by 2 bases and V by 4 bases; bases with no gene match: 8. The CDR3 loop reads CASSPGGTGLNYGYTF. CDR3 nucleotides: TGTGCCAGCAGCCCAGGGGGGACAGGGCTAAACTATGGCTACACCTTC.

The rearrangement uses TRBV19 and TRBJ1-1, with no clear D. CDR3 length: 14 residues. Germline V lookup: CDR1 LNHDA, CDR2 SQIVND (reference sequence). V gave up 7 bases and J gave up 0 bases, with 12 bases separating them. The CDR3, as DNA: TGTGCCAGTACCCTCGGACTGGTGAACACTGAAGCTTTCTTT. It is translated as CASTLGLVNTEAFF.

The chain links TRBV7-2 to TRBJ2-3; 7 nucleotides match TRBD1. CDR3 length equals 15 residues. CDR1 and CDR2 from the germline V gene are SGHTA and FQGNSA. Losses at the gene ends were 5 bases for V and 1 base for J; bases not matched to a gene: 6. In nucleotides, the CDR3 is TGTGCCAGCAGCCAGGGGGTTTTCGGCACAGATACGCAGTATTTT. Amino acids: CASSQGVFGTDTQYF.

The chain joins TRBV11-2 to TRBJ2-7; 7 nucleotides agree with TRBD2. CDR1 is SGHAT, CDR2 FQNNGV, per germline. V shed 1 base and J 7 bases; nucleotides not matched to a gene: 10. This CDR3 is 15 amino acids long. The CDR3 loop is CASSLGGSGGKEQYF. As DNA, the CDR3 is TGTGCCAGCAGCTTAGGTGGTTCGGGAGGAAAAGAGCAGTACTTC.

V and J are TRBV5-4 and TRBJ1-4; TRBD1 is a possible D gene (6 bases). Germline-derived CDR1 and CDR2 are SGHNT and YYREEE (reference sequence). V dropped 0 bases and J dropped 8 bases, with 11 bases sitting between them. CDR3 length: 14 amino acids. The CDR3 nucleotides are TGTGCCAGCAGCTTGGGGGGGCAAGGGGAAAAACTGTTTTTT. Amino acids: CASSLGGQGEKLFF. The full variable domain, completed using reference TRBV5-4 and TRBJ1-4, is ETGVTQSPTHLIKTRGQQVTLRCSSQSGHNTVSWYQQALGQGPQFIFQYYREEENGRGNFPPRFSGLQFPNYSSELNVNALELDDSALYLCASSLGGQGEKLFFGSGTQLSVL.

CDR3 coding DNA: TGTGCCAGCAGTTCAATGGGCCGAGCTTTCTTT. Residues: CASSSMGRAFF. V is TRBV28 and J is TRBJ1-1; no clear D gene. The V end was cut by 4 bases, the J end by 10 bases, with 10 bases between. The CDR3 spans 11 residues. CDR1 MDHEN and CDR2 SYDVKM come from the germline V gene.

This clone occurred a few times. At one end, the junction sequence differs from germline, possibly due to a read error. Written as DNA, the CDR3 is TGCGCCAGCAGCCGAGTAGACACTGAAGCTTTCTTT. It specifies CASSRVDTEAFF. The chain links TRBV7-6 to TRBJ1-1; no clear D. This CDR3 region has 12 residues. Germline loops: CDR1 SGHVS, CDR2 FNYEAQ.

This sequence joins TRBV30 and TRBJ1-4; D perhaps matches TRBD1 (5 bases). Germline values: CDR1 GTSNPN, CDR2 SVGIG (reference sequence). The V gene lost 0 bases and the J gene lost 0 bases, with 17 bases spanning the gap. There are 18 residues in the CDR3. CDR3 sequence: CAWSVSGPGFATNEKLFF. The CDR3 region has the DNA TGTGCCTGGAGTGTATCAGGGCCCGGATTTGCAACTAATGAAAAACTGTTTTTT.

The chain carries TRBV2 and TRBJ1-3; D is perhaps TRBD1 (5 bases). The CDR3 spans 17 residues. Germline CDR1 reads SNHLY; CDR2 reads FYNNEI. The V and J ends lost 4 bases and 2 bases respectively, with 18 bases between them. DNA for the CDR3: TGTGCCAGCAGTGCCGACAGAGGGAGGTTAGCTGGAAACACCATATATTTT. Translating gives CASSADRGRLAGNTIYF.

This clone was seen once. This sequence joins TRBV30 and TRBJ2-5; D perhaps matches TRBD2 (6 bases). The CDR3 covers 13 residues. CDR1 is GTSNPN and CDR2 is SVGIG in the germline V gene (reference sequence). V was shortened by 3 bases and J by 4 bases, with 12 bases between the two germline ends. DNA for the CDR3: TGTGCCTGGAGCCCGGGAGCGGGAGAGACCCAGTACTTC. Its translation: CAWSPGAGETQYF.

About this clone: Relative to the germline gene, one junction end is altered; a read error may explain this. The rearrangement uses TRBV11-1 and TRBJ2-4, with TRBD1 identical over 8 bases. Germline CDR1 is SGHAT and CDR2 is FQDESV (reference sequence). This CDR3 region has 15 residues. The CDR3: CASSLDRVAKNSQYF. The CDR3 bases are TGTGCCAGCAGCTTGGACAGGGTAGCCAAAAACAGTCAGTACTTC.

This rearrangement joins TRBV30 to TRBJ2-3, with a possible D match to TRBD1 (5 bases). Trimming took off 4 bases at V and 4 bases at J, with 9 bases between the two ends. CDR3 length: 12 residues. Germline assignment: CDR1 GTSNPN and CDR2 SVGIG (reference sequence). The CDR3 sequence is CAWTGAADTQYF. The CDR3 coding sequence is TGTGCCTGGACTGGGGCAGCAGATACGCAGTATTTT.

This rearrangement joins TRBV4-3 to TRBJ1-1, with D possibly matching TRBD1 (5 bases). Germline V gene lookup returns CDR1 LGHNA and CDR2 YSLEER. Trimming cost V 0 bases and J 1 base, with 9 bases left between them. The CDR3 spans 15 residues. The CDR3 loop reads CASSQEGQGNTEAFF. In DNA form, the CDR3 reads TGCGCCAGCAGCCAAGAAGGGCAGGGGAACACTGAAGCTTTCTTT.